This T cell receptor beta chain is drawn from a study of shared clonotypes between healthy human individuals. Overall study context: CD4 naive and memory got three plates each, CD8 naive two, CD8 memory one.

The CDR3 is 13 amino acids. Germline values: CDR1 MNHNS, CDR2 SASEGT. V lost 6 bases to trimming and J lost 2 bases, with 7 bases between them. Sequencing was at deep level. Clones were sequenced by immunoSEQ multiplex PCR, and TCRdb holds only the in-frame ones, with some missing. This table holds approximately 700,000 clones, 55% to 85% found once. The sample taken for sequencing was memory CD4+ T cells sorted from blood. The subset here: CD45RA-negative fraction. The V call is TRBV6-1, the J call TRBJ1-4; D unclear. The sequence derives from a woman in her twenties or thirties in good health. In DNA, the CDR3 is TGTGCCAGCAGCCAGGTGACTAATGAAAAACTGTTTTTT. The encoded protein is CASSQVTNEKLFF.